This T cell receptor (beta chain) comes out of a study of glioma-infiltrating T cells after dendritic cell vaccination. Study at large: Dendritic cell vaccination trial patients had either newly diagnosed or recurrent glioblastoma. Monocyte-derived dendritic cells, cultured less than 9 days with IL-4 and GM-CSF, were pulsed with autologous tumor lysate.

V gave up 2 bases and J gave up 5 bases, with 6 bases separating them. This CDR3 is built from 12 residues. In germline, CDR1 is SEHNR, CDR2 FQNEAQ (reference sequence). Comments on this clone: The antigen is not known.

Amplification used 60 V beta primers and 13 J beta primers. Data came from immunoSEQ multiplex PCR; TCRdb stores just in-frame clones and leaves some out. The table lists about 92,000 clones, 85% to 90% of them singletons, with 15% to 18% in the top ten. Whole-study results and caveats: Longer survival after dendritic cell vaccination followed higher pretreatment TIL content.

The starting material was blood, obtained before dendritic cell vaccination. The rearrangement joins TRBV7-9 to TRBJ1-1; D is undetermined. The TCR was taken from a human donor with glioblastoma. CDR3 protein: CASSLTETEAFF. The CDR3 DNA is TGTGCCAGCAGCTTAACAGAGACTGAAGCTTTCTTT. The full variable domain, completed using reference TRBV7-9 and TRBJ1-1, is DTGVSQNPRHKITKRGQNVTFRCDPISEHNRLYWYRQTLGQGPEFLTYFQNEAQLEKSRLLSDRFSAERPKGSFSTLEIQRTEQGDSAMYLCASSLTETEAFFGQGTRLTVV.